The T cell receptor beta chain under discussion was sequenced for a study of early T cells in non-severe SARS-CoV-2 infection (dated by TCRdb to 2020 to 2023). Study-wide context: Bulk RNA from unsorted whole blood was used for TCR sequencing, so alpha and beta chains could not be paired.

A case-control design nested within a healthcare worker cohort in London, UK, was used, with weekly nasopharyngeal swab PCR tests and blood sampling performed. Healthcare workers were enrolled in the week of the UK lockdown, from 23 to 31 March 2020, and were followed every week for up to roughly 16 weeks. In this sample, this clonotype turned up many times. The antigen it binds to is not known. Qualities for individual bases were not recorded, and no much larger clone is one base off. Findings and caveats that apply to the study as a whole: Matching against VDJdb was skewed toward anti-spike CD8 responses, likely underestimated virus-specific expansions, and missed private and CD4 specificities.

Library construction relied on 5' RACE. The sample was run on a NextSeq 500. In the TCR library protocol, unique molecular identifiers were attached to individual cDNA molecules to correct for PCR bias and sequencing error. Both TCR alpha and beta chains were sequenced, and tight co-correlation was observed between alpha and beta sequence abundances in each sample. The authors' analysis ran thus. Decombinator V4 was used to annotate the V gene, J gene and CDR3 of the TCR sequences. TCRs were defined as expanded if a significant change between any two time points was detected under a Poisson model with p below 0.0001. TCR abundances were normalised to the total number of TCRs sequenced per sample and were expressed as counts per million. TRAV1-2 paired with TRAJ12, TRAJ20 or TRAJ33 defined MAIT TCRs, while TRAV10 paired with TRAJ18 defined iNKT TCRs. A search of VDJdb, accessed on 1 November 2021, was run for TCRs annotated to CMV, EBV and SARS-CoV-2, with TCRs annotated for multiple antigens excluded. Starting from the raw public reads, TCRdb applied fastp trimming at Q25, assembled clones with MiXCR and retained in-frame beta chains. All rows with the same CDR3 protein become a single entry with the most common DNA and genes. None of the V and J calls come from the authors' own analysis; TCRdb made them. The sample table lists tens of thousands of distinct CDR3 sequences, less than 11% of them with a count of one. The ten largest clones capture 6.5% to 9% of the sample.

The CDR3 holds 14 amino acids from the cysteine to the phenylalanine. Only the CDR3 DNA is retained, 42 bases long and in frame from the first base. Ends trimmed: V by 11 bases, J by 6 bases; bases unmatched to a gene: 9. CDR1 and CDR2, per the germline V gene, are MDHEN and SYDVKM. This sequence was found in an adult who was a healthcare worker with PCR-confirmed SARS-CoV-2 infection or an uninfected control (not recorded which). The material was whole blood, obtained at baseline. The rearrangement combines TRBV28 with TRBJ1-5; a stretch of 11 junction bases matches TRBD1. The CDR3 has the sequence CAGSWDRGSQPQHF. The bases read TGTGCCGGCTCCTGGGACAGGGGGAGTCAGCCCCAGCATTTT.